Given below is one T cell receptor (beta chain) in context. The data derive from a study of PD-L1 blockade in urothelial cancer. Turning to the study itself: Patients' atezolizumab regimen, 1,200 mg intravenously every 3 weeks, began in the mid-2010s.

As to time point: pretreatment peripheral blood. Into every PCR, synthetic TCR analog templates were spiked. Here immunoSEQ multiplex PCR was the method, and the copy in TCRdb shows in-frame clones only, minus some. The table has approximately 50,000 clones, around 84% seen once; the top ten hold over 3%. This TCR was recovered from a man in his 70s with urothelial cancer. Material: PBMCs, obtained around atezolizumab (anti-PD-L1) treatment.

The CDR3 is CASSFASVRLCSYNEQFF. The CDR3 bases are TGTGCCAGCAGCTTTGCCTCCGTTCGTCTGTGCTCCTACAATGAGCAGTTCTTC. J is TRBJ2-1 and V is TRBV12-1; TRBD2 is the table's D call, not checked against the DNA. TRBV12-1 is a listed pseudogene. The CDR3 sequence is 18 residues long.